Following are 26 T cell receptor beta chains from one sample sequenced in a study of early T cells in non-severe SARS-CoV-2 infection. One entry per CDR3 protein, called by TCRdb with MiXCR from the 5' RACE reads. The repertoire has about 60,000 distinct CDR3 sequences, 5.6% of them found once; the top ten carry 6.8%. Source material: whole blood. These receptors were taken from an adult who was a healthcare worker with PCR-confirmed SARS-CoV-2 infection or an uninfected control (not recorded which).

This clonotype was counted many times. CDR3 amino acids: CASRGGAYSNQPQHF. The CDR3 DNA reads TGTGCCAGCAGGGGAGGGGCTTATAGCAATCAGCCCCAGCATTTT. The chain joins TRBV2 to TRBJ1-5; D might be TRBD1 (5 bases). The CDR3 runs 15 residues. Germline CDR1 is SNHLY and CDR2 is FYNNEI. V lost 6 bases and J lost 0, with 12 bases in between.

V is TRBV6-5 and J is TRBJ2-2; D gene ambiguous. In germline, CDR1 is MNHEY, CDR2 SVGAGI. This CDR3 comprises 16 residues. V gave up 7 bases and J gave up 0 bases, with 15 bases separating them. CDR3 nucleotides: TGTGCCAGCACTTCCCGGCACAGCTCGAACACCGGGGAGCTGTTTTTT. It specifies CASTSRHSSNTGELFF.

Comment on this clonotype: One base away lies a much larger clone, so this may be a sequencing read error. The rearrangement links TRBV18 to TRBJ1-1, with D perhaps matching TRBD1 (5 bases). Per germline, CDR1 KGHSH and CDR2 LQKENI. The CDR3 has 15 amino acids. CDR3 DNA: TGTGCCTGCTCACCCGGGACCCCTGGGGCCACTGAAGCTTTCTTT. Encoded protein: CACSPGTPGATEAFF.

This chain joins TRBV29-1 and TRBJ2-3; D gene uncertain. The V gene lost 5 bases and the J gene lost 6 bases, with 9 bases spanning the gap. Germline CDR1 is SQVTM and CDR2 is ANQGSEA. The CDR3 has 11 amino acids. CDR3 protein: CSVRPTDTQYF. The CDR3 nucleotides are TGCAGCGTTCGTCCGACCGATACGCAGTATTTT.

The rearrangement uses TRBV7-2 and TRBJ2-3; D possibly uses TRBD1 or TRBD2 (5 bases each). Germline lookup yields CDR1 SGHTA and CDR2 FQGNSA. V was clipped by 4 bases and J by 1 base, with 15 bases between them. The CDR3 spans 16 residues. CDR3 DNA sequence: TGTGCCAGCAGCTCCTGGGGGTCGCCAGGCACAGATACGCAGTATTTT. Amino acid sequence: CASSSWGSPGTDTQYF. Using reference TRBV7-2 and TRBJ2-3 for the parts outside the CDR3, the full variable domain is GAGVSQSPSNKVTEKGKDVELRCDPISGHTALYWYRQSLGQGLEFLIYFQGNSAPDKSGLPSDRFSAERTGGSVSTLTIQRTQQEDSAVYLCASSSWGSPGTDTQYFGPGTRLTVL.

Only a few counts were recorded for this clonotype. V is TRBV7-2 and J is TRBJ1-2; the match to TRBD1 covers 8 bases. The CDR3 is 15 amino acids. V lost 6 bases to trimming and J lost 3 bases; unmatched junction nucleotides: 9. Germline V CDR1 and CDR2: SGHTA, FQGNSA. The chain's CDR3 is CASSNSGGAYYGYTF. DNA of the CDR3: TGTGCCAGCAGTAATTCAGGGGGCGCTTACTATGGCTACACCTTC.

The CDR3 protein is CASSLREQLALVYYTF. CDR3 DNA sequence: TGTGCCAGCAGCTTAAGAGAACAGCTCGCCCTAGTTTACTACACCTTC. The rearrangement joins TRBV7-3 to TRBJ1-2; D ambiguous. CDR3 length: 16 amino acids. Germline V gene data show CDR1 as SGHTA and CDR2 as FQGTGA. V lost 1 base, J lost 10 bases, and 22 bases lay in between.

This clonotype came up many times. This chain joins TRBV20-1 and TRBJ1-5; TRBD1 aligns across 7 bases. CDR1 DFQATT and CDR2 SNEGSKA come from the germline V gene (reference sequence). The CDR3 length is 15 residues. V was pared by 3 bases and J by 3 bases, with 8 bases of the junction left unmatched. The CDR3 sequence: CSASRQGVTNQPQHF. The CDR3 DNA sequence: TGCAGTGCTAGCCGCCAGGGGGTTACCAATCAGCCCCAGCATTTT.

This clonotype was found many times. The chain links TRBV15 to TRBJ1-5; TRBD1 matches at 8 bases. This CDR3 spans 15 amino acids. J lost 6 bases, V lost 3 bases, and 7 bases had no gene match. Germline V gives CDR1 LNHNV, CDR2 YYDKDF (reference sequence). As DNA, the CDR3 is TGTGCCACCAGCAGTAACAGGGGGTTAAGTCAGCCCCAGCATTTT. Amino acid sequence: CATSSNRGLSQPQHF. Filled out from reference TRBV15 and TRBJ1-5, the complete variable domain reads DAMVIQNPRYQVTQFGKPVTLSCSQTLNHNVMYWYQQKSSQAPKLLFHYYDKDFNNEADTPDNFQSRRPNTSFCFLDIRSPGLGDTAMYLCATSSNRGLSQPQHFGDGTRLSIL.

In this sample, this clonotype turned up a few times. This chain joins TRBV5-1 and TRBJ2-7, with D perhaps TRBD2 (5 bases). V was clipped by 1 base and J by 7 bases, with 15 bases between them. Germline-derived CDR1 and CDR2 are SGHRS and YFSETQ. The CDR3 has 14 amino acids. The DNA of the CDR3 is TGCGCCAGCAGCTTGAGTTGGGTAACGGGGGAGCAGTACTTC. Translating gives CASSLSWVTGEQYF. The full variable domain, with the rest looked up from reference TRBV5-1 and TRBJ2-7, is KAGVTQTPRYLIKTRGQQVTLSCSPISGHRSVSWYQQTPGQGLQFLFEYFSETQRNKGNFPGRFSGRQFSNSRSEMNVSTLELGDSALYLCASSLSWVTGEQYFGPGTRLTVT.

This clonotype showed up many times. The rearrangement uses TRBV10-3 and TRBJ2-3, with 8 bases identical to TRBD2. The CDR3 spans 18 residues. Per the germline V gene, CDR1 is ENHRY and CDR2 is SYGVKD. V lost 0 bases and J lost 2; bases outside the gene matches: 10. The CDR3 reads CAISESRRAGVVTDTQYF. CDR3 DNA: TGTGCCATCAGTGAGTCGAGGCGAGCGGGGGTTGTCACAGATACGCAGTATTTT.

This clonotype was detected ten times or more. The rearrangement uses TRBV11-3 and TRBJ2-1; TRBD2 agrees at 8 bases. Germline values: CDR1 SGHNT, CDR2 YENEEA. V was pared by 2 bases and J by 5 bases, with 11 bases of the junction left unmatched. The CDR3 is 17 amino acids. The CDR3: CASSLTASGGKHNEQFF. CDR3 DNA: TGTGCCAGCAGCTTAACAGCAAGCGGGGGCAAGCACAATGAGCAGTTCTTC.

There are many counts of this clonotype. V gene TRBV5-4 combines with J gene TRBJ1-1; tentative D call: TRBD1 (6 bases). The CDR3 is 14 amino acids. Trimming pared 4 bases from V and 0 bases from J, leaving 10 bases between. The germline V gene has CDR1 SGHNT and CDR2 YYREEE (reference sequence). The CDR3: CASSQGQLNTEAFF. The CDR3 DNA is TGTGCCAGCAGCCAAGGACAGCTGAACACTGAAGCTTTCTTT.

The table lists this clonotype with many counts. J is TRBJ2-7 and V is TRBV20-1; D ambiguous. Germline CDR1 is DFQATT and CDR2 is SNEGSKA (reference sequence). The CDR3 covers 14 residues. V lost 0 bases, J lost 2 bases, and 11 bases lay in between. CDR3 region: CSARDEQRPYEQYF. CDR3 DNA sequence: TGCAGTGCTAGAGATGAGCAAAGGCCCTACGAGCAGTACTTC.

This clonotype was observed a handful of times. CDR3 residues: CASRGGTGELFF. CDR3 DNA: TGTGCCAGCCGGGGGGGGACCGGGGAGCTGTTTTTT. The chain joins TRBV6-5 to TRBJ2-2; 8 bases are a match to TRBD2. Germline CDR1 reads MNHEY; CDR2 reads SVGAGI. This CDR3 contains 12 residues. Trimming removed 8 bases from V and 5 bases from J; junction bases left unmatched: 1.

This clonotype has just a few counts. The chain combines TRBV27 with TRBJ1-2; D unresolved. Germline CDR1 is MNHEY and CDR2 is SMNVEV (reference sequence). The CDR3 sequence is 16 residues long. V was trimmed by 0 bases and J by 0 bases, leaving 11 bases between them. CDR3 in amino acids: CASSLSRGIPNYGYTF. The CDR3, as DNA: TGTGCCAGCAGTTTATCGAGAGGCATTCCTAACTATGGCTACACCTTC.

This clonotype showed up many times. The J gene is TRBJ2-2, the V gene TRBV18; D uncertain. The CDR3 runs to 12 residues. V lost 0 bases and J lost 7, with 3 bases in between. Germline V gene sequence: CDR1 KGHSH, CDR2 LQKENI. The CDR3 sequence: CASSPPNGELFF. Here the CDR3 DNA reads TGTGCCAGCTCACCACCGAACGGGGAGCTGTTTTTT.

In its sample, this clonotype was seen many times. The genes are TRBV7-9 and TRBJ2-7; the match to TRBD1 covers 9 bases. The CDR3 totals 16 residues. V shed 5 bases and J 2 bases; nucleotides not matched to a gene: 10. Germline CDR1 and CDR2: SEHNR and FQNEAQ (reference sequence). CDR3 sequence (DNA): TGTGCCAGCAGCCTGACAGGGGGAGCCCGCACCTACGAGCAGTACTTC. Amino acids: CASSLTGGARTYEQYF.

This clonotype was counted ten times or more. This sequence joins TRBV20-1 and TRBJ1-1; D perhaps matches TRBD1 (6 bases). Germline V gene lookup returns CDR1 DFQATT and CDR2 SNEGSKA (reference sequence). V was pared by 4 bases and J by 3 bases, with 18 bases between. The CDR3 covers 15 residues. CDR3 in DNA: TGCAGTGCTAATCTACAGGGCTCTCGGTACACTGAAGCTTTCTTT. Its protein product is CSANLQGSRYTEAFF.

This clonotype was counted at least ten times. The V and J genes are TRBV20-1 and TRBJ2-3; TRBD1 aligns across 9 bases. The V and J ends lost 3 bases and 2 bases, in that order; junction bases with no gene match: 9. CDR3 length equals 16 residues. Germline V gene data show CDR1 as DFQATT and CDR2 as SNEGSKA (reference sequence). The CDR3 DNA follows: TGCAGTGCTAGGGGAGACAGGGGGGGGCCCACAGATACGCAGTATTTT. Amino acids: CSARGDRGGPTDTQYF.

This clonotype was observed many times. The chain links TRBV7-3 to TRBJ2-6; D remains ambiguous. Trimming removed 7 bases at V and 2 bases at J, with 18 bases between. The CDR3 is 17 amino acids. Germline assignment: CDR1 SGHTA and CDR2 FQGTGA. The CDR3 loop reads CASTTGRGRPGANVLTF. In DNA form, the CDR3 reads TGTGCCAGCACAACGGGTCGAGGCAGACCTGGGGCCAACGTCCTGACTTTC.

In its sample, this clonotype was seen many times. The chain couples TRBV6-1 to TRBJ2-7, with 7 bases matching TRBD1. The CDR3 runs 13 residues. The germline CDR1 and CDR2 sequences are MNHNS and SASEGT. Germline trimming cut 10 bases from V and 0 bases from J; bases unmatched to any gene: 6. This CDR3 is CATSQGLSYEQYF. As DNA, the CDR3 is TGTGCCACCTCACAGGGGCTCTCCTACGAGCAGTACTTC.

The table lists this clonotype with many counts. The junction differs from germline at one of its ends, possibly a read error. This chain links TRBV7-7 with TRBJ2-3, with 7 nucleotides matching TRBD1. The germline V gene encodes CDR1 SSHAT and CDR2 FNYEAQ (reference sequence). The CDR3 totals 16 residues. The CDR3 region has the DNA TGTGCTAGCAGTCCGACAGGGCAGAGACACACAGATACGCAGTATTTT. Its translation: CASSPTGQRHTDTQYF.

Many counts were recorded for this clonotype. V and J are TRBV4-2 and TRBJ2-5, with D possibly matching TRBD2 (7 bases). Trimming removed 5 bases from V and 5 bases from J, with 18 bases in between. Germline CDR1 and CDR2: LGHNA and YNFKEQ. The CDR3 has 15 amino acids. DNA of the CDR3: TGTGCCAGCAGCGAACTGGGGGGGGCTAGGGAGACCCAGTACTTC. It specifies CASSELGGARETQYF.

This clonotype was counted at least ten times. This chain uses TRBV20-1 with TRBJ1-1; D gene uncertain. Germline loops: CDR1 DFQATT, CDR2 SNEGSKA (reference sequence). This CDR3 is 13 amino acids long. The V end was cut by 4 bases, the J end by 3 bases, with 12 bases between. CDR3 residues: CSATLGVDTEAFF. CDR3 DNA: TGCAGTGCTACCCTCGGCGTGGACACTGAAGCTTTCTTT.

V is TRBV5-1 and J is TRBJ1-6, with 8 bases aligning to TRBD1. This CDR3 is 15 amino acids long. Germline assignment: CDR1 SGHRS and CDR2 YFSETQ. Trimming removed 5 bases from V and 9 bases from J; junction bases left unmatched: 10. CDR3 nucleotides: TGCGCCAGCAGACCCGTACAGGGGGTTTCTTCACCCCTCCACTTT. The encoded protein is CASRPVQGVSSPLHF. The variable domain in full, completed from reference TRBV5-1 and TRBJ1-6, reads KAGVTQTPRYLIKTRGQQVTLSCSPISGHRSVSWYQQTPGQGLQFLFEYFSETQRNKGNFPGRFSGRQFSNSRSEMNVSTLELGDSALYLCASRPVQGVSSPLHFGNGTRLTVT.